This TCR beta chain derives from a study of brain T cells in children with intractable seizures. Germline CDR1 and CDR2: MGHRA and YSYEKL. V lost 0 bases, J lost 12 bases, and 11 bases stayed unmatched. This CDR3 contains 16 residues. Produced via immunoSEQ multiplex PCR; TCRdb's table is partial and in-frame only. The sample lists 80,000 or so clones, approximately 94% seen once, with around 1.6% in the top ten. The chain couples TRBV4-1 to TRBJ2-1; 10 bases align to TRBD2. The TCR comes from a boy under three years old with tuberous sclerosis and intractable seizures. Sample: peripheral blood, taken at surgery. DNA of the CDR3: TGCGCCAGCAGCCAAGATGGAGCGGGGGGGCCCCCCAGGCAGTTCTTC. Protein product: CASSQDGAGGPPRQFF.